One sample yielded the 20 T cell receptor beta chains listed below, sequenced in a study of shared clonotypes between healthy human individuals. Clones were read by immunoSEQ multiplex PCR, and TCRdb kept only the in-frame ones, dropping some. The sample lists millions of clones, more than 80% occurring once. Material: naive CD4+ T cells sorted from blood. The subset was: CD45RA+ positively selected. All receptors derive from a young man in good health.

V is TRBV29-1 and J is TRBJ2-7; no clear D gene. Trimming pared 0 bases from V and 4 bases from J, leaving 10 bases between. Germline V gene sequence: CDR1 SQVTM, CDR2 ANQGSEA. The CDR3 has 13 residues. The CDR3 loop reads CSVEDPRSYEQYF. In DNA, the CDR3 is TGCAGCGTTGAAGACCCCCGGAGTTACGAGCAGTACTTC.

This chain joins TRBV7-2 and TRBJ1-1; perhaps TRBD1 as D (5 bases). In germline, CDR1 is SGHTA, CDR2 FQGNSA. Trimming removed 2 bases at V and 4 bases at J, with 11 bases between. This CDR3 contains 14 residues. CDR3 DNA: TGTGCCAGCAGCTTATTCGGAGGGACCACTGAAGCTTTCTTT. This translates into CASSLFGGTTEAFF.

V is TRBV19 and J is TRBJ1-5; 9 bases match TRBD1. The CDR3 contains 19 residues. CDR1 is LNHDA and CDR2 is SQIVND in the germline V gene (reference sequence). Trimming took 2 bases from V and 6 from J; bases not matched to a gene: 17. CDR3 residues: CASSILFTLDRGVGQPQHF. In nucleotides, the CDR3 is TGTGCCAGTAGTATACTCTTTACCTTGGACAGGGGAGTGGGTCAGCCCCAGCATTTT.

Remarks on this clone: Other nucleotide sequences in the sample specify the same CDR3. J is TRBJ1-1 and V is TRBV5-4; 7 nucleotides match TRBD1. Germline V gene sequence: CDR1 SGHNT, CDR2 YYREEE (reference sequence). The CDR3 consists of 15 residues. J was trimmed by 0 bases and V by 0 bases; bases with no gene match: 2. CDR3: CASSLGGQVNTEAFF. DNA of the CDR3: TGTGCCAGCAGCTTGGGAGGACAGGTGAACACTGAAGCTTTCTTT.

V is TRBV6-5 and J is TRBJ2-1; D not resolved. The CDR3 extends over 14 amino acids. Trimming cost V 4 bases and J 0 bases, with 7 bases left between them. In germline, CDR1 is MNHEY, CDR2 SVGAGI. In DNA, the CDR3 is TGTGCCAGCAGTTCCCGCTACTCCTACAATGAGCAGTTCTTC. It is translated as CASSSRYSYNEQFF.

The chain combines TRBV11-3 with TRBJ2-1; TRBD2 agrees at 11 bases. Germline lookup yields CDR1 SGHNT and CDR2 YENEEA. The V and J ends lost 5 bases and 9 bases, in that order; junction bases with no gene match: 9. CDR3 length: 15 amino acids. This CDR3 reads CASSQGLAGGGEQFF. In DNA, the CDR3 is TGTGCCAGCAGCCAGGGGCTAGCGGGAGGTGGTGAGCAGTTCTTC.

The table lists this clone with a count of one. The chain couples TRBV5-1 to TRBJ2-4; TRBD1 aligns across 7 bases. This CDR3 spans 13 amino acids. From germline, CDR1 is SGHRS and CDR2 YFSETQ. V shed 1 base and J 5 bases; nucleotides not matched to a gene: 0. CDR3 protein: CASSLTGENIQYF. The CDR3 DNA is TGCGCCAGCAGCTTGACAGGGGAAAACATTCAGTACTTC. The whole variable domain, filled in from reference TRBV5-1 and TRBJ2-4, reads KAGVTQTPRYLIKTRGQQVTLSCSPISGHRSVSWYQQTPGQGLQFLFEYFSETQRNKGNFPGRFSGRQFSNSRSEMNVSTLELGDSALYLCASSLTGENIQYFGAGTRLSVL.

The V and J genes are TRBV19 and TRBJ2-1; the D gene could be TRBD1 or TRBD2 (5 bases each). The V end lost 0 bases, the J end lost 0 bases, and 18 bases lay between the germline ends. Germline V lookup: CDR1 LNHDA, CDR2 SQIVND (reference sequence). The CDR3 is 19 amino acids. In DNA, the CDR3 is TGTGCCAGTAGTATAGACCCCCCAGGGACGGCCTCCTCCTACAATGAGCAGTTCTTC. This gives the protein CASSIDPPGTASSYNEQFF. The whole variable domain, remainder taken from reference TRBV19 and TRBJ2-1, is DGGITQSPKYLFRKEGQNVTLSCEQNLNHDAMYWYRQDPGQGLRLIYYSQIVNDFQKGDIAEGYSVSREKKESFPLTVTSAQKNPTAFYLCASSIDPPGTASSYNEQFFGPGTRLTVL.

The chain joins TRBV7-8 to TRBJ1-5; D is ambiguous. Germline assignment: CDR1 SGHVS and CDR2 FQNEAQ. Trimming took off 4 bases at V and 3 bases at J, with 7 bases between the two ends. This CDR3 comprises 13 residues. The CDR3 is CASSSQNNQPQHF. The CDR3 nucleotides read TGTGCCAGCAGCTCTCAGAACAATCAGCCCCAGCATTTT.

This chain uses TRBV9 with TRBJ2-4; 7 nucleotides align to TRBD2. CDR3 length equals 13 residues. CDR1 and CDR2 (germline): SGDLS, YYNGEE. Unmatched junction bases numbered 7, after V lost 4 bases and J lost 9 bases. In DNA, the CDR3 is TGTGCCAGCAGCCCCGGGGAGGGGCTCATTCAGTACTTC. Translating gives CASSPGEGLIQYF.

With respect to this clone: Other nucleotide sequences in the sample specify the same CDR3. The V gene is TRBV9, the J gene TRBJ1-3, with D possibly being TRBD1 (5 bases). Trimming cost V 2 bases and J 0 bases, with 12 bases left between them. This CDR3 spans 16 amino acids. Germline CDR1 is SGDLS and CDR2 is YYNGEE. The DNA for the CDR3 is TGTGCCAGCAGCGTTAGGGGAGACGGCTCTGGAAACACCATATATTTT. Translated: CASSVRGDGSGNTIYF.

The chain employs TRBV30 and TRBJ1-2; D perhaps matches TRBD1 (5 bases). Germline CDR1 and CDR2: GTSNPN and SVGIG (reference sequence). CDR3 length equals 13 residues. V was cut by 6 bases and J by 2 bases, with 13 bases left in between. The CDR3 protein is CACRWGENYGYTF. CDR3 DNA: TGTGCCTGTAGGTGGGGGGAAAACTATGGCTACACCTTC.

The V gene is TRBV2, the J gene TRBJ1-6; 7 bases are a match to TRBD1. This CDR3 contains 16 residues. V was pared by 5 bases and J by 7 bases, with 11 bases of the junction left unmatched. CDR1 SNHLY and CDR2 FYNNEI come from the germline V gene. This CDR3 reads CASSPTDRVDNSPLHF. CDR3 in DNA: TGTGCCAGCAGTCCGACCGACAGGGTGGACAATTCACCCCTCCACTTT.

As concerns this clone: The germline gene is not matched at one end of the junction; a read error may be the cause. This chain uses TRBV7-7 with TRBJ2-5; D remains ambiguous. This CDR3 is built from 13 residues. CDR1 and CDR2 from the germline V gene are SSHAT and FNYEAQ (reference sequence). DNA for the CDR3: TGTGCTAGCAGCTTTGGACCCATGGAGACCCAGTACTTC. This translates into CASSFGPMETQYF. Looking up the rest from reference TRBV7-7 and TRBJ2-5 gives the full variable domain: GAGVSQSPRYKVTKRGQDVTLRCDPISSHATLYWYQQALGQGPEFLTYFNYEAQPDKSGLPSDRFSAERPEGSISTLTIQRTEQRDSAMYRCASSFGPMETQYFGPGTRLLVL.

The chain combines TRBV10-1 with TRBJ2-5; 9 nucleotides line up with TRBD1. Germline CDR1 reads WNHNN; CDR2 reads SYGVQD (reference sequence). The V segment lost 0 bases and the J segment 2 bases; nucleotides outside the gene matches: 10. The CDR3 length is 18 residues. The chain's CDR3 is CASSESGTGFGAQETQYF. The DNA of the CDR3 is TGCGCCAGCAGTGAGTCCGGGACAGGGTTCGGGGCACAAGAGACCCAGTACTTC.

V gene TRBV19 combines with J gene TRBJ1-2; tentatively, D is TRBD1 (6 bases). The germline V and J ends were trimmed by 3 bases and 8 bases, with 16 bases remaining between them. Looked up from germline, CDR1 is LNHDA and CDR2 is SQIVND (reference sequence). The CDR3 totals 14 residues. The CDR3 reads CASSIRGPTHGYTF. The CDR3 DNA follows: TGTGCCAGTAGTATCAGGGGACCCACTCACGGCTACACCTTC.

The chain couples TRBV10-3 to TRBJ2-1; 8 bases are shared with TRBD2. Looked up from germline, CDR1 is ENHRY and CDR2 is SYGVKD. CDR3 length: 14 residues. With V trimmed by 6 bases and J by 8 bases, 9 bases remained unmatched. CDR3 in DNA: TGTGCCATCAGAGATTTAGCGGGAACGGATGAGCAGTTCTTC. Encoded protein: CAIRDLAGTDEQFF.

The rearrangement links TRBV18 to TRBJ1-1; D not resolved. This CDR3 spans 11 amino acids. The V gene's germline CDR1 is KGHSH and CDR2 LQKENI. V lost 6 bases and J lost 7, with 9 bases in between. DNA for the CDR3: TGTGCCAGCTCCCTTGGGGTTGAAGCTTTCTTT. Encoded protein: CASSLGVEAFF.

The chain has TRBV5-6 and TRBJ2-7; TRBD2 agrees at 9 bases. J gave up 3 bases and V 7 bases, and 8 bases lay outside the gene matches. This CDR3 spans 14 amino acids. CDR1 and CDR2 (germline): SGHDT, YYEEEE. CDR3 region: CASGLSGRYYEQYF. Written as DNA, the CDR3 is TGTGCCAGCGGACTTAGCGGGAGATACTACGAGCAGTACTTC.

CDR3 loop: CASSWASGRGDTQYF. CDR3 nucleotide sequence: TGTGCCAGCAGTTGGGCTAGCGGGAGAGGAGATACGCAGTATTTT. This chain links TRBV27 with TRBJ2-3; 10 nucleotides align to TRBD2. This CDR3 has 15 residues. Germline V gene lookup returns CDR1 MNHEY and CDR2 SMNVEV (reference sequence). V lost 4 bases and J lost 5; bases outside the gene matches: 6.